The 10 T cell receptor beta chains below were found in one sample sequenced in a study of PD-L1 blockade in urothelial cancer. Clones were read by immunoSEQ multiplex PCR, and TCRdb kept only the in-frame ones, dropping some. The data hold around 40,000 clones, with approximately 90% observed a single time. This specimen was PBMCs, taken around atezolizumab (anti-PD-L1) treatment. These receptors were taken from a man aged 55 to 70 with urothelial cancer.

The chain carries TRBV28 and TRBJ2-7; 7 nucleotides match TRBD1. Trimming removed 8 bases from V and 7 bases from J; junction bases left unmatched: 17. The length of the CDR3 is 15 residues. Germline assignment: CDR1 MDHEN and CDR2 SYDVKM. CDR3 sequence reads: CASLSPGEGAGEQYF. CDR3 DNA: TGTGCCAGCCTTTCGCCCGGTGAGGGGGCCGGGGAGCAGTACTTC.

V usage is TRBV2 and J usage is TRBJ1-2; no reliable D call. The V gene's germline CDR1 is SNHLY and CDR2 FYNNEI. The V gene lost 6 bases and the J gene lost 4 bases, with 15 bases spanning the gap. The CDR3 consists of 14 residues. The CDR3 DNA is TGTGCCAGCAGCCCGTGGGGAGACCTCTATGGCTACACCTTC. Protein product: CASSPWGDLYGYTF.

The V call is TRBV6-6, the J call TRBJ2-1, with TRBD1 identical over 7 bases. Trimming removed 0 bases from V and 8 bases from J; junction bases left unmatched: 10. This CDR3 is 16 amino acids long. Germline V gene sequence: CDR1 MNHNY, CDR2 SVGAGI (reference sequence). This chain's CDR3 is CASSYSGGLTWDEQFF. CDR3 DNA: TGTGCCAGCAGTTACTCAGGGGGCTTGACGTGGGATGAGCAGTTCTTC.

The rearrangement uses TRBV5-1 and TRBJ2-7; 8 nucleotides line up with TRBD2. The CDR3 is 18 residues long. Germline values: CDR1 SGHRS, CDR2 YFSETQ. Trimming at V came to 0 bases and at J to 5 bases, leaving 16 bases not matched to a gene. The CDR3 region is CASSLDPLLSGSVHEQYF. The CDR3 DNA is TGCGCCAGCAGCTTGGACCCCCTGCTAAGCGGGAGTGTCCACGAGCAGTACTTC.

The CDR3 spells CASSIMASEYTQYF. In DNA, the CDR3 is TGTGCCAGTAGTATAATGGCTAGCGAATATACGCAGTATTTT. This chain links TRBV19 with TRBJ2-3, with D perhaps matching TRBD2 (6 bases). Germline V CDR1 and CDR2: LNHDA, SQIVND (reference sequence). The V and J ends lost 2 bases and 7 bases respectively, with 13 bases between them. The CDR3 contains 14 residues.

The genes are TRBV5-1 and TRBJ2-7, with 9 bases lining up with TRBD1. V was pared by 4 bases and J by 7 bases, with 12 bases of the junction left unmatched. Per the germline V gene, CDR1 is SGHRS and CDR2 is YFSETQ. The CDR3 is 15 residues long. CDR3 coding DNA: TGCGCCAGCAGCCCCGAGGGACAGGGTATACGAGAGCAGTACTTC. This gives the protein CASSPEGQGIREQYF.

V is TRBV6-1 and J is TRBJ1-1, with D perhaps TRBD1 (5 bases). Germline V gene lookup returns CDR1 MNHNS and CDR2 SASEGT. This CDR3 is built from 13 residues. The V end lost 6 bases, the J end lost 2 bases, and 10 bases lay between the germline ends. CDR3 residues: CASSSGTNTEAFF. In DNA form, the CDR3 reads TGTGCCAGCAGCTCCGGGACTAACACTGAAGCTTTCTTT.

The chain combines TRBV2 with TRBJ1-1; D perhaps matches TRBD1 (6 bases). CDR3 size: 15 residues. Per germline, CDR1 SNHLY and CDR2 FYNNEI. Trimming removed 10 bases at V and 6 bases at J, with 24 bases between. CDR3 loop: CATLVPGAIFAEAFF. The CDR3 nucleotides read TGTGCCACCTTAGTGCCAGGGGCGATATTCGCTGAAGCTTTCTTT.

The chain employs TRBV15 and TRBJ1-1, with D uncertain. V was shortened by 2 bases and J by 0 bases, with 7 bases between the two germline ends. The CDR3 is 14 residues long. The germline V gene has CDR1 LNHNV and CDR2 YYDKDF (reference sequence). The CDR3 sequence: CATSRSRVNTEAFF. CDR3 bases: TGTGCCACCAGCAGATCCCGGGTGAACACTGAAGCTTTCTTT.

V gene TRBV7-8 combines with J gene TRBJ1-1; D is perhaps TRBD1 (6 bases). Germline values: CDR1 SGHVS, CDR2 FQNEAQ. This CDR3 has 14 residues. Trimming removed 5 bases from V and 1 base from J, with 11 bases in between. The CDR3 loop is CASSTTGRNTEAFF. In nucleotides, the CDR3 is TGTGCCAGCAGCACAACAGGGCGGAACACTGAAGCTTTCTTT. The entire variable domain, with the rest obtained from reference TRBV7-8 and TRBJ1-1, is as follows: GAGVSQSPRYKVAKRGQDVALRCDPISGHVSLFWYQQALGQGPEFLTYFQNEAQLDKSGLPSDRFFAERPEGSVSTLKIQRTQQEDSAVYLCASSTTGRNTEAFFGQGTRLTVV.